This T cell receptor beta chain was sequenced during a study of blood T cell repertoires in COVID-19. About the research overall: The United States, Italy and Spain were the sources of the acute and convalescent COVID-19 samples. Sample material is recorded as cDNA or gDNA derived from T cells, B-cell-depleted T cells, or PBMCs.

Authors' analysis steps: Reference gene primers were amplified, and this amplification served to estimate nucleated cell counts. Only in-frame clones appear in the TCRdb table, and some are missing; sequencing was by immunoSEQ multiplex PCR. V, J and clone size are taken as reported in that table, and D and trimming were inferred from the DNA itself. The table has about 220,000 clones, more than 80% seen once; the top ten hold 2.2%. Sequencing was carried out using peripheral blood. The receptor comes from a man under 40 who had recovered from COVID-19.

Here the CDR3 reads CASSIPRQNAKNIQYF. CDR3 bases: TGTGCCAGTAGTATCCCTCGACAGAATGCGAAAAACATTCAGTACTTC. V and J are TRBV19 and TRBJ2-4; D is perhaps TRBD1 (5 bases). Trimming took off 3 bases at V and 4 bases at J, with 16 bases between the two ends. The CDR3 extends over 16 amino acids. The germline V gene encodes CDR1 LNHDA and CDR2 SQIVND (reference sequence).